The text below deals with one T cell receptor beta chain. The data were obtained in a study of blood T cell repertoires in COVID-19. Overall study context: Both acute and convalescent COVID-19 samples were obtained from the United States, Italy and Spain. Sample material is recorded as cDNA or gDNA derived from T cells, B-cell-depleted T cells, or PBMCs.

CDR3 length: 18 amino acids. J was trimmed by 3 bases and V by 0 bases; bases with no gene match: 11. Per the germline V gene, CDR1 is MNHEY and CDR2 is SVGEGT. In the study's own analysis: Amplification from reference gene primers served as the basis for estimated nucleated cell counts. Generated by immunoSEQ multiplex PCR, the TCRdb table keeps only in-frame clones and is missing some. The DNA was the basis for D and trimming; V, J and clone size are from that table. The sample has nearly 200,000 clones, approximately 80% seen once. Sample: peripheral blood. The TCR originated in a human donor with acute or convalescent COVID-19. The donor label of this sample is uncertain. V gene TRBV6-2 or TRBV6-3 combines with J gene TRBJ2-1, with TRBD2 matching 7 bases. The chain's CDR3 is CASSYSPGGSGIYNEQFF. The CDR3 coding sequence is TGTGCCAGCAGTTACTCCCCGGGGGGTAGCGGCATCTACAATGAGCAGTTCTTC.